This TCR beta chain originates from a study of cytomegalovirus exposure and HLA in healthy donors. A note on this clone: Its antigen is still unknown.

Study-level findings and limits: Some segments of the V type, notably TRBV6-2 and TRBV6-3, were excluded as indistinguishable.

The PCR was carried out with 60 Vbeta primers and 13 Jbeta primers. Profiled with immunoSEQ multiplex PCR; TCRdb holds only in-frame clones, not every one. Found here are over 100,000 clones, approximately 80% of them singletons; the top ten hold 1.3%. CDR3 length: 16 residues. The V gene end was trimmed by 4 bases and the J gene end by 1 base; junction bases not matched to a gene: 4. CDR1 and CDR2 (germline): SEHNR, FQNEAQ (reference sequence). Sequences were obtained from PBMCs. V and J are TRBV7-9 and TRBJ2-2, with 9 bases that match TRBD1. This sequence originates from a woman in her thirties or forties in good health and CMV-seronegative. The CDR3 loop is CASSSQTGGNTGELFF. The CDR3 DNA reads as TGTGCCAGCAGCTCCCAGACAGGGGGGAACACCGGGGAGCTGTTTTTT. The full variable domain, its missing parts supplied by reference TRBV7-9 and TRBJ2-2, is DTGVSQNPRHKITKRGQNVTFRCDPISEHNRLYWYRQTLGQGPEFLTYFQNEAQLEKSRLLSDRFSAERPKGSFSTLEIQRTEQGDSAMYLCASSSQTGGNTGELFFGEGSRLTVL.